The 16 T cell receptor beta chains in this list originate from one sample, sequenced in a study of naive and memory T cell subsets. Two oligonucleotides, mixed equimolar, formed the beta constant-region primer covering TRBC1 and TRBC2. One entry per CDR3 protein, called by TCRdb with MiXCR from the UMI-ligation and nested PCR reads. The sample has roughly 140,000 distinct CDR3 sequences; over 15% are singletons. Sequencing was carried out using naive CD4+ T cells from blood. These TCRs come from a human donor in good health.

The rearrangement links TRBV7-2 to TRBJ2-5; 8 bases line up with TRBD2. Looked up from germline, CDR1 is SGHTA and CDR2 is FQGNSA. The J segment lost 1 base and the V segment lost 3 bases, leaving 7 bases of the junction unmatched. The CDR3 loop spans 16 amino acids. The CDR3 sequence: CASSLMTSAIQETQYF. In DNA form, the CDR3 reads TGTGCCAGCAGCTTGATGACTAGCGCGATCCAAGAGACCCAGTACTTC.

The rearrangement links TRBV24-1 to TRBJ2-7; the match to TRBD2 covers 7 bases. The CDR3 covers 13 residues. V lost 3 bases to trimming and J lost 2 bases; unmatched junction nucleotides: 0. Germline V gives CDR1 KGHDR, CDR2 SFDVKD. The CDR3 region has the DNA TGTGCCACCAGTGATGCGGGGGCCTACGAGCAGTACTTC. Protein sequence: CATSDAGAYEQYF.

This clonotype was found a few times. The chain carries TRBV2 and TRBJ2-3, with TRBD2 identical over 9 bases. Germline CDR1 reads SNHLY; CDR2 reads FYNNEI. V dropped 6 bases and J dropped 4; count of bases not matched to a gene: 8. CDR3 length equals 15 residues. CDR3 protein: CASREAGGPSDTQYF. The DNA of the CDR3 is TGTGCCAGCAGGGAGGCGGGAGGGCCGTCAGATACGCAGTATTTT.

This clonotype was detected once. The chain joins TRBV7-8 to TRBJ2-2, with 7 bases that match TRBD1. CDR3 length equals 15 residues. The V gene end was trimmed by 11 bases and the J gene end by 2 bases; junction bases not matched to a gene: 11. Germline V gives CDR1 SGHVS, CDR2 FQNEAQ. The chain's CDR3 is CACRFGTENTGELFF. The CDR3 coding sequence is TGTGCCTGCCGATTCGGGACAGAAAACACCGGGGAGCTGTTTTTT.

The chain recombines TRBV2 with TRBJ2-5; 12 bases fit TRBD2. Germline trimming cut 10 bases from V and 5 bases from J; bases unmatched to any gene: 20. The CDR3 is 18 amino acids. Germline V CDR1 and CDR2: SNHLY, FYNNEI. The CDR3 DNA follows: TGTGCCACCAAGACCCCAAGACCTAGCGGGAGGGCTCGGGAGACCCAGTACTTC. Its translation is CATKTPRPSGRARETQYF.

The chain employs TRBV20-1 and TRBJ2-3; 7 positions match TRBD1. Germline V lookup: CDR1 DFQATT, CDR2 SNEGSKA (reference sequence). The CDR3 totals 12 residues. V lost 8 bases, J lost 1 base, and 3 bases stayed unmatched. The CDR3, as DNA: TGCAGTACCGGGACAGGCACAGATACGCAGTATTTT. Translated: CSTGTGTDTQYF.

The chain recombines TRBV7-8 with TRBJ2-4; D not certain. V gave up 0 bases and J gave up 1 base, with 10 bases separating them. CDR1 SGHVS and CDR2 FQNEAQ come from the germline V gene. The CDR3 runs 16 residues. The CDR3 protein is CASSLARIAAKNIQYF. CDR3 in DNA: TGTGCCAGCAGCTTAGCCAGGATCGCGGCCAAAAACATTCAGTACTTC.

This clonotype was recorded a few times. The CDR3 region is CSVDLGTDEQYF. Written as DNA, the CDR3 is TGCAGCGTTGATTTAGGGACGGACGAGCAGTACTTC. V usage is TRBV29-1 and J usage is TRBJ2-7; the D gene could be TRBD1 or TRBD2 (5 bases each). V was clipped by 3 bases and J by 5 bases, with 11 bases between them. The length of the CDR3 is 12 residues. Germline assignment: CDR1 SQVTM and CDR2 ANQGSEA.

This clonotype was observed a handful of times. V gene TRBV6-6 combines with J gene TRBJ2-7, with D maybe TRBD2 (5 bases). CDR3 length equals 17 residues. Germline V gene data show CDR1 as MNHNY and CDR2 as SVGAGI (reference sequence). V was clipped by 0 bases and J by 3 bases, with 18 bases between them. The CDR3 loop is CASSYSSGQDIRYEQYF. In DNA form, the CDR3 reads TGTGCCAGCAGTTACTCGAGCGGCCAAGACATCCGCTACGAGCAGTACTTC.

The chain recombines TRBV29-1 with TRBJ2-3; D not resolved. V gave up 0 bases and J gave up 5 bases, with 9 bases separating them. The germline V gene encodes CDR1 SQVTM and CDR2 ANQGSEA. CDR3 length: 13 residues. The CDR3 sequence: CSVEELGRDTQYF. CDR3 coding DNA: TGCAGCGTTGAAGAGCTGGGTAGAGATACGCAGTATTTT.

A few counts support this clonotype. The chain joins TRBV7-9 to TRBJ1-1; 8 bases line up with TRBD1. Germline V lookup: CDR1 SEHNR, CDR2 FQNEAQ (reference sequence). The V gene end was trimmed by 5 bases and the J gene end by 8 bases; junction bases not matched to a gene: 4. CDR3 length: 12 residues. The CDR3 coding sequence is TGTGCCAGCAGCCCAACAGGGGGAGAAGCTTTCTTT. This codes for CASSPTGGEAFF.

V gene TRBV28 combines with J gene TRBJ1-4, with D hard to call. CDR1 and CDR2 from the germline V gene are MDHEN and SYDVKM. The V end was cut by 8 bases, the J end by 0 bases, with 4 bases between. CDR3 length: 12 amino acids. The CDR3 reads CASFATNEKLFF. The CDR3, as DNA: TGTGCCAGCTTTGCAACTAATGAAAAACTGTTTTTT.

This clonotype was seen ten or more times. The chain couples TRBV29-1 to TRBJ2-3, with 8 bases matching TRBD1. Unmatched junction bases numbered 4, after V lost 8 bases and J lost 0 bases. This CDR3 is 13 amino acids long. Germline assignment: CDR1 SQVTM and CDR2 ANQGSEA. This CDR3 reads CSFWTGSTDTQYF. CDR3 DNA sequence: TGCAGCTTCTGGACAGGGAGCACAGATACGCAGTATTTT.

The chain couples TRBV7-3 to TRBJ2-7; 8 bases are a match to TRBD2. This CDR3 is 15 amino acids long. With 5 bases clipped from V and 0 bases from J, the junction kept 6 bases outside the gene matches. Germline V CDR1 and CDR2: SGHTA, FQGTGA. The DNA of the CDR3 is TGTGCCAGCAGCCCCGCAGGGACTAGCTCCTACGAGCAGTACTTC. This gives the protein CASSPAGTSSYEQYF.

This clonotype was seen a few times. CDR3 bases: TGTGCCAGCAGCCCCGGACAGGGTAACGAGCAGTACTTC. It translates to CASSPGQGNEQYF. V gene TRBV28 combines with J gene TRBJ2-7, with 8 bases matching TRBD1. The germline gives CDR1 MDHEN, CDR2 SYDVKM. CDR3 length: 13 residues. Trimming cost V 6 bases and J 5 bases; bases outside gene matches: 6.

The CDR3 region is CASSPVPGDTQYF. The DNA of the CDR3 is TGTGCCAGCTCACCCGTTCCCGGGGATACGCAGTATTTT. The gene calls are TRBV18 and TRBJ2-3; D gene uncertain. V gave up 3 bases and J gave up 6 bases, with 10 bases separating them. Germline V CDR1 and CDR2: KGHSH, LQKENI. This CDR3 has 13 amino acids.